The 7 T cell receptor beta chains given below trace back to one sample, sequenced in a study of intratumoral heterogeneity in liver cancer. Clones were read by immunoSEQ multiplex PCR, and TCRdb kept only the in-frame ones, dropping some. This sample has roughly 6,000 clones, with approximately 62% found just once. The source material was tumor-adjacent normal tissue, sampled before any cancer treatment. These receptors all stem from a man in his 70s with hepatocellular carcinoma.

The CDR3 loop reads CASSERKTYGYTF. For the CDR3, the DNA is TGTGCCAGCAGTGAAAGGAAAACCTATGGCTACACCTTC. The chain joins TRBV6-1 to TRBJ1-2; D uncertain. CDR1 is MNHNS and CDR2 is SASEGT in the germline V gene. The CDR3 loop spans 13 amino acids. With 2 bases removed from V and 4 bases from J, the gap between germline ends came to 8 bases.

The V gene is TRBV7-2, the J gene TRBJ1-4; TRBD1 might be the D (6 bases). The CDR3 length is 16 residues. Germline assignment: CDR1 SGHTA and CDR2 FQGNSA. Trimming removed 5 bases at V and 4 bases at J, with 17 bases between. CDR3 in amino acids: CASSPKWTAVNEKLFF. CDR3 bases: TGTGCCAGCAGCCCTAAGTGGACAGCAGTTAATGAAAAACTGTTTTTT.

V usage is TRBV28 and J usage is TRBJ1-3; no clear D. CDR1 and CDR2 from the germline V gene are MDHEN and SYDVKM. The CDR3 runs to 15 residues. V was clipped by 6 bases and J by 2 bases, with 14 bases between them. The DNA of the CDR3 is TGTGCCAGCAGCATTACCCCTGAAACTGGAAACACCATATATTTT. It encodes CASSITPETGNTIYF.

The gene calls are TRBV3-1 (or the pseudogene TRBV3-2) and TRBJ1-1; D remains unclear. Between the trimmed V and J ends, which lost 2 bases and 8 bases, there was a span of 15 bases. The germline gives CDR1 LGHDT, CDR2 YNNKEL (reference sequence). The CDR3 has 14 residues. The CDR3 sequence is CASSQIGRRAEAFF. The CDR3, as DNA: TGTGCCAGCAGCCAAATTGGCAGGAGGGCAGAAGCTTTCTTT.

The gene calls are TRBV28 and TRBJ2-6; 8 nucleotides align to TRBD1. J lost 1 base, V lost 6 bases, and 2 bases had no gene match. Germline assignment: CDR1 MDHEN and CDR2 SYDVKM. The length of the CDR3 is 15 residues. The chain's CDR3 is CASRRTGSGANVLTF. The CDR3 coding sequence is TGTGCCAGCAGAAGGACAGGGTCTGGGGCCAACGTCCTGACTTTC.

This chain joins TRBV27 and TRBJ2-3; D unresolved. Germline CDR1 is MNHEY and CDR2 is SMNVEV (reference sequence). This CDR3 spans 14 amino acids. The ends were cut back, 5 bases at V and 1 base at J, with 10 bases in the middle. For the CDR3, the DNA is TGTGCCAGCAGTCAGAAGGACCGCACAGATACGCAGTATTTT. Translation gives CASSQKDRTDTQYF.

J is TRBJ2-6 and V is TRBV7-6; 7 nucleotides line up with TRBD1. Germline-derived CDR1 and CDR2 are SGHVS and FNYEAQ. This CDR3 is built from 16 residues. Trimming took 1 base from V and 1 from J; bases not matched to a gene: 1. For the CDR3, the DNA is TGTGCCAGCAGCTTAGTCAGGGGGTCTGGGGCCAACGTCCTGACTTTC. Protein sequence: CASSLVRGSGANVLTF.